Included here is one T cell receptor beta chain sequence, with context. Its antigen remains unidentified. The sample holds no much larger clone one base away, and base qualities are not on file. The CDR3 holds 18 amino acids from the cysteine to the phenylalanine. Solely the CDR3 DNA is kept, with 54 bases framed from the first base. Looking up the germline V gene yields CDR1 SGHDN and CDR2 FVKESK. The V end gives up 3 bases and the J end 6 bases, leaving 15 bases in the junction not matched to a gene. CD8 naive samples were CD45RO-negative cells positively selected for CCR7, giving a CD45RA+CCR7+ population that excluded TemRA cells. Healthy HIV-negative adults with no recently reported acute infections or vaccinations were included as donors. Every donor was a Caucasian adult residing in Nashville, Tennessee, USA. Blood was collected by leukapheresis, and PBMCs were isolated by Ficoll-Histopaque density gradient centrifugation and then cryopreserved in liquid nitrogen vapor phase. Purity and quantity of every magnetically sorted T cell population were checked by analytical flow cytometry. From each sorted fraction, genomic DNA was isolated and quantified by UV absorbance on a Nanodrop 2000c.

The sample comes from a study of shared clonotypes between healthy human individuals (TCRdb year 2020). General notes on the study: Three men and a couple of women, aged 18 to 49 years, made up the cohort. Blood TCR repertoires of several healthy adults were deeply sequenced to estimate repertoire size and the extent of clonotype sharing between individuals. Libraries were prepared and TCR repertoires were sequenced by different laboratories using diverse techniques, in order to increase sequencing depth and limit assay-specific biases. Between about 0.94 and 8.9 billion PBMCs per donor were obtained by leukapheresis. For each donor, three plates each were used for CD4 naive and CD4 memory, two plates were used for CD8 naive, and one plate was used for CD8 memory. The paper's findings and limits, for the study overall: Higher generation probabilities were observed for clonotypes shared by all four sorted-subset donors than for non-shared clonotypes. Sampling was restricted to blood, and TCR repertoires in tissues likely differ from the TCR repertoires found in blood. About 5% of naive CD4, around 3.5% of naive CD8, roughly 2.4% of memory CD4, and more than 0.35% of memory CD8 clonotypes were shared across several donors. The genetic and exposure-history diversity represented was limited by the small number of donors. Pairwise subsampling led to the expectation that sequencing depth would affect the degree of clonotype sharing among donors. Even with the large sequencing depth, rarefaction of the sorted-subset datasets indicated that sequencing was incomplete. Larger estimated clonotype richness was generally found for naive subsets than for memory subsets.

TCR CDR3 regions were amplified from genomic DNA by multiplex PCR using the deep immunoSEQ assay. For each cell subset, the extracted genomic DNA was distributed evenly across all wells of several immunoSEQ 96-well plates, and each plate served as one replicate. For sorted subsets, about 0.2 ug genomic DNA, equal to approximately 30,000 T cell genomes, was loaded into each replicate PCR. The purified libraries were quantified using a Qubit 3.0 fluorometer, sized with a Bioanalyzer 2100, and then quantified again using the KAPA Library Quantification kit. Every immunoSEQ 96-well plate was sequenced on a separate single-read 150-cycle Illumina NextSeq 550 flow cell. On the study's bioinformatics: Because only junctional sequences without quality scores were contained in the immunoSEQ output, filtering matching that applied to full-length reads could not be performed. Sequences were annotated with PyIR, a Python wrapper for IgBLAST v1.9, using IMGT germline references to assign V/J genes and CDR3. Reads with weak V/J assignments (E-value above 1e-6), missing CDR3, stop codons, out-of-frame junctions, or ambiguous translated residues were removed. V3J clonotypes were defined as sequences sharing an identical inferred V gene, J gene, and CDR3 amino acid sequence. Percentage overlap between repertoires was calculated by dividing the number of shared unique clonotypes by the size of the smaller repertoire. Richness of each repertoire was evaluated using RTK rarefaction, the Chao1 estimator, and Recon v2.1 estimates of unobserved clonotypes. Generation probabilities were computed with OLGA for all TCRbeta clonotypes obtained by the gDNA method from a handful of donors. Entries here come from immuneACCESS through TCRdb and include only in-frame sequences with V and J called. Some clones fail to appear in such tables; in the studies checked, an unresolved V gene covers under half of the shortfall, and the cause of the remainder is unknown. Clone size and V and J calls were adopted from that table, with D and trimming inferred from the DNA. A total of about 680,000 clones appear in this sample, about 91% of them only once. The ten biggest clones cover 24% of the sample.

The chain is assembled from TRBV14 and TRBJ2-1, and 9 junctional nucleotides match TRBD2. The specimen sequenced was naive CD8+ T cells sorted from blood. Interpreted using the paper, the cell subset or site label stands for: CD45RA+CCR7+. This receptor was identified in a man aged 30 to 45 in good health. The CDR3 has the sequence CASSHSGTLAGVGNEQFF. The bases are TGTGCCAGCAGCCATTCAGGAACCTTAGCGGGAGTCGGCAATGAGCAGTTCTTC. Joined to the reference TRBV14 and TRBJ2-1 proteins, this CDR3 gives the full variable domain: EAGVTQFPSHSVIEKGQTVTLRCDPISGHDNLYWYRRVMGKEIKFLLHFVKESKQDESGMPNNRFLAERTGGTYSTLKVQPAELEDSGVYFCASSHSGTLAGVGNEQFFGPGTRLTVL.